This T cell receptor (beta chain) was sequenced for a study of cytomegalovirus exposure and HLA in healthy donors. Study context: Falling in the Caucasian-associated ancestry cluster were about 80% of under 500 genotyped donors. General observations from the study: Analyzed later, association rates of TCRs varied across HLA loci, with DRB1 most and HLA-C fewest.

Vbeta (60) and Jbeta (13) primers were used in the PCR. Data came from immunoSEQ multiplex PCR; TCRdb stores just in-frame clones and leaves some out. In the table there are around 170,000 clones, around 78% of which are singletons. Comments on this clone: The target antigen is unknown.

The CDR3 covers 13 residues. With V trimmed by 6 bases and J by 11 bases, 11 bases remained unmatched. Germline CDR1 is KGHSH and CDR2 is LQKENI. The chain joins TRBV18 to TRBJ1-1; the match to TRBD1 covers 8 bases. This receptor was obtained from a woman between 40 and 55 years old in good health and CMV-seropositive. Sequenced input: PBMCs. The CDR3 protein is CASSPEQGDRAFF. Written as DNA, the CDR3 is TGTGCCAGCTCGCCTGAACAGGGGGATCGGGCTTTCTTT.